This T cell receptor (beta chain) emerged from a study of shared clonotypes between healthy human individuals. The overall study: Each donor contributed plates that comprised three CD4 naive, three CD4 memory, two CD8 naive and one CD8 memory.

The assay was immunoSEQ multiplex PCR, and TCRdb's table has in-frame clones only and misses some. The sample carries approximately 250,000 clones, approximately 65% recorded once. Note on this clone: Its specificity is unknown.

General study points: Non-shared clonotypes displayed generation probabilities falling below those of clonotypes present in all four donors. Shared across a few donors were around 5% of the naive CD4 clonotypes. Donors were few, which limited the genetic and exposure-history diversity represented.

CDR1 and CDR2 from the germline V gene are SQVTM and ANQGSEA. The CDR3 is 15 amino acids. V shed 3 bases and J shed 2 bases, with 14 bases lying between them. The sample comprised memory CD4+ T cells sorted from blood. The subset denotes: CD45RA-negative fraction. The chain combines TRBV29-1 with TRBJ2-1; D is possibly TRBD2 (5 bases). This TCR was recovered from a man aged 25 to 40 in good health. Here the CDR3 DNA reads TGCAGCGTTGATGGCGGAGGCGGCCCCTACAATGAGCAGTTCTTC. Translated, it gives CSVDGGGGPYNEQFF.